A single sample is the source of the 24 T cell receptor beta chains below, sequenced in a study of T cell changes during pregnancy in multiple sclerosis. Generated by immunoSEQ multiplex PCR, the TCRdb table keeps only in-frame clones and is missing some. This table has approximately 88,000 clones, roughly 92% appearing once. Sequencing was performed on peripheral blood, taken in the first trimester of pregnancy. Receptors originate from a female donor with multiple sclerosis, enrolled in a pregnancy study.

The chain combines TRBV5-4 with TRBJ2-7; 8 positions agree with TRBD1. V shed 0 bases and J 3 bases; nucleotides not matched to a gene: 5. In germline, CDR1 is SGHNT, CDR2 YYREEE (reference sequence). The CDR3 is 15 amino acids. CDR3 nucleotides: TGTGCCAGCAGCTTGGGCAGGGGGCCCCACTACGAGCAGTACTTC. This gives the protein CASSLGRGPHYEQYF. Full variable domain (rest looked up from reference TRBV5-4 and TRBJ2-7): ETGVTQSPTHLIKTRGQQVTLRCSSQSGHNTVSWYQQALGQGPQFIFQYYREEENGRGNFPPRFSGLQFPNYSSELNVNALELDDSALYLCASSLGRGPHYEQYFGPGTRLTVT.

The J gene is TRBJ2-1, the V gene TRBV7-3, with unresolved D. The V and J ends lost 1 base and 6 bases respectively, with 7 bases between them. CDR3 length: 13 amino acids. Germline-derived CDR1 and CDR2 are SGHTA and FQGTGA. CDR3 amino acids: CASSLILGNEQFF. CDR3 coding DNA: TGTGCCAGCAGCTTAATACTTGGCAATGAGCAGTTCTTC.

V usage is TRBV19 and J usage is TRBJ1-3; D is unresolved. Trimming removed 5 bases from V and 0 bases from J, with 11 bases in between. The CDR3 spans 15 residues. Germline CDR1 reads LNHDA; CDR2 reads SQIVND (reference sequence). The CDR3 region has the DNA TGTGCCAGTAGTCCCCCGGGAGTCTCTGGAAACACCATATATTTT. It codes for CASSPPGVSGNTIYF. The full variable domain, completed using reference TRBV19 and TRBJ1-3, is DGGITQSPKYLFRKEGQNVTLSCEQNLNHDAMYWYRQDPGQGLRLIYYSQIVNDFQKGDIAEGYSVSREKKESFPLTVTSAQKNPTAFYLCASSPPGVSGNTIYFGEGSWLTVV.

This clone was observed a single time. V and J are TRBV28 and TRBJ1-4; TRBD1 aligns across 7 bases. The ends lost 7 bases at V and 4 bases at J; junction bases unmatched: 15. This CDR3 comprises 17 residues. In germline, CDR1 is MDHEN, CDR2 SYDVKM. In DNA form, the CDR3 reads TGTGCCAGCATCCCAACCCACCGGGACAGACGTAATGAAAAACTGTTTTTT. It codes for CASIPTHRDRRNEKLFF.

V and J are TRBV18 and TRBJ2-7; perhaps TRBD2 as D (7 bases). Between the trimmed V and J ends, which lost 4 bases and 5 bases, there was a span of 18 bases. Germline assignment: CDR1 KGHSH and CDR2 LQKENI. The CDR3 totals 15 residues. CDR3 in DNA: TGTGCCAGCTCACGAGAGGGGGGGGGCCGTGACGAGCAGTACTTC. The encoded protein is CASSREGGGRDEQYF.

J is TRBJ1-3 and V is TRBV6-5, with D perhaps TRBD1 (6 bases). Germline CDR1 MNHEY, CDR2 SVGAGI. Trimming took 6 bases from V and 4 from J, leaving 13 bases between them. The CDR3 is 14 amino acids. The CDR3 nucleotides read TGTGCCAGCAGGTCCCCCGGACAGGGAAACACCATATATTTT. Translated: CASRSPGQGNTIYF.

The chain has TRBV28 and TRBJ1-1; D uncertain. The CDR3 totals 12 residues. V shed 4 bases and J shed 5 bases, with 8 bases lying between them. CDR1 and CDR2 from the germline V gene are MDHEN and SYDVKM. CDR3: CASSWMRTEAFF. In DNA, the CDR3 is TGTGCCAGCAGTTGGATGCGGACTGAAGCTTTCTTT.

This clone was seen only a few times. This chain links TRBV28 with TRBJ2-2; 9 bases are shared with TRBD1. This CDR3 has 14 amino acids. J was trimmed by 6 bases and V by 5 bases; bases with no gene match: 4. Per the germline V gene, CDR1 is MDHEN and CDR2 is SYDVKM. CDR3 sequence: CASSGTGHSGELFF. The CDR3 nucleotides read TGTGCCAGCAGTGGGACAGGGCACTCCGGGGAGCTGTTTTTT.

The chain combines TRBV4-1 with TRBJ2-1; 10 bases line up with TRBD2. The V segment lost 3 bases and the J segment 9 bases; nucleotides outside the gene matches: 8. The germline V gene has CDR1 MGHRA and CDR2 YSYEKL. This CDR3 contains 15 residues. CDR3 sequence (DNA): TGCGCCAGCAGCCAGAGCGGGAGGGCCTCGGCTGAGCAGTTCTTC. It yields the protein CASSQSGRASAEQFF.

The J gene is TRBJ2-3, the V gene TRBV19, with TRBD2 identical over 8 bases. There are 16 residues in the CDR3. The V segment lost 1 base and the J segment 3 bases; nucleotides outside the gene matches: 6. Germline V gives CDR1 LNHDA, CDR2 SQIVND (reference sequence). The CDR3 reads CASSIVGSGITDTQYF. CDR3 nucleotide sequence: TGTGCCAGTAGTATAGTTGGTAGCGGGATTACAGATACGCAGTATTTT.

V is TRBV7-9 and J is TRBJ1-1, with D unclear. V lost 8 bases and J 4 bases, leaving 14 bases between the germline ends. There are 13 residues in the CDR3. Germline V CDR1 and CDR2: SEHNR, FQNEAQ (reference sequence). In nucleotides, the CDR3 is TGTGCCAGCGGCTCAAGTAGTTCCACTGAAGCTTTCTTT. Encoded protein: CASGSSSSTEAFF. Using reference TRBV7-9 and TRBJ1-1 for the parts outside the CDR3, the full variable domain is DTGVSQNPRHKITKRGQNVTFRCDPISEHNRLYWYRQTLGQGPEFLTYFQNEAQLEKSRLLSDRFSAERPKGSFSTLEIQRTEQGDSAMYLCASGSSSSTEAFFGQGTRLTVV.

With regard to this clone: The identical CDR3 is also encoded by other nucleotide sequences in the sample. The chain carries TRBV29-1 and TRBJ1-2, with 8 positions matching TRBD1. The V gene end was trimmed by 3 bases and the J gene end by 5 bases; junction bases not matched to a gene: 2. The CDR3 extends over 12 amino acids. Germline V gene lookup returns CDR1 SQVTM and CDR2 ANQGSEA. This CDR3 reads CSVEDRVYGYTF. CDR3 DNA sequence: TGCAGCGTTGAGGACAGGGTGTATGGCTACACCTTC.

The V and J genes are TRBV28 and TRBJ1-1, with 9 positions matching TRBD1. Trimming at V came to 6 bases and at J to 1 base, leaving 9 bases not matched to a gene. The CDR3 is 16 amino acids. The germline V gene encodes CDR1 MDHEN and CDR2 SYDVKM. CDR3 sequence: CASRPHRGPGNTEAFF. The DNA of the CDR3 is TGTGCCAGCAGACCCCACAGGGGGCCTGGGAACACTGAAGCTTTCTTT.

The rearrangement joins TRBV4-2 to TRBJ2-7; D perhaps matches TRBD2 (7 bases). Trimming shortened V by 0 bases and J by 3 bases, and 18 bases separated the two germline ends. The CDR3 has 17 residues. Germline lookup yields CDR1 LGHNA and CDR2 YNFKEQ. The CDR3 bases are TGTGCCAGCAGCCAAGATAGGGGGGGAGGGAGTTTCTACGAGCAGTACTTC. Translating it yields CASSQDRGGGSFYEQYF.

This clone was detected a few times. This chain links TRBV28 with TRBJ1-1; D call uncertain. Trimming removed 6 bases from V and 1 base from J, with 6 bases in between. The CDR3 runs to 12 residues. Looked up from germline, CDR1 is MDHEN and CDR2 is SYDVKM. CDR3: CASRPRNTEAFF. Here the CDR3 DNA reads TGTGCCAGCAGGCCCAGGAACACTGAAGCTTTCTTT.

In this sample, this clone turned up once. The chain combines TRBV5-4 with TRBJ2-1; the match to TRBD2 covers 7 bases. This CDR3 spans 17 amino acids. CDR1 is SGHNT, CDR2 YYREEE, per germline (reference sequence). V shed 0 bases, J shed 8 bases, and the junction held 14 bases outside the gene matches. The CDR3 bases are TGTGCCAGCAGCTTGGCCATTCGGGGGGTGAGCGCAGATGAGCAGTTCTTC. Protein sequence: CASSLAIRGVSADEQFF. The full variable domain, completed using reference TRBV5-4 and TRBJ2-1, is ETGVTQSPTHLIKTRGQQVTLRCSSQSGHNTVSWYQQALGQGPQFIFQYYREEENGRGNFPPRFSGLQFPNYSSELNVNALELDDSALYLCASSLAIRGVSADEQFFGPGTRLTVL.

The chain employs TRBV28 and TRBJ2-3; 7 bases agree with TRBD1. This CDR3 is built from 14 residues. Trimming took 6 bases from V and 3 from J; bases not matched to a gene: 6. The germline V gene has CDR1 MDHEN and CDR2 SYDVKM. The CDR3 DNA is TGTGCCAGCAGACTCAGGGGGAATACAGATACGCAGTATTTT. Protein product: CASRLRGNTDTQYF.

This chain uses TRBV27 with TRBJ2-7, with 9 bases fitting TRBD2. With V trimmed by 3 bases and J by 3 bases, 6 bases remained unmatched. From germline, CDR1 is MNHEY and CDR2 SMNVEV (reference sequence). The CDR3 is 15 residues long. The CDR3: CASSLRSSGIYEQYF. The CDR3 DNA sequence: TGTGCCAGCAGTTTGCGGTCTAGCGGGATCTACGAGCAGTACTTC.

V gene TRBV7-9 combines with J gene TRBJ2-1, with D possibly TRBD2 on 5 matching bases. The CDR3 extends over 12 amino acids. V shed 5 bases and J shed 7 bases, with 9 bases lying between them. From germline, CDR1 is SEHNR and CDR2 FQNEAQ (reference sequence). The CDR3 sequence is CASSGRTNEQFF. The CDR3 DNA is TGTGCCAGCAGCGGCCGGACTAATGAGCAGTTCTTC.

A single count supports this clone. The chain combines TRBV18 with TRBJ2-2; 13 positions agree with TRBD2. Trimming removed 2 bases from V and 6 bases from J; junction bases left unmatched: 3. The CDR3 contains 16 residues. CDR1 is KGHSH, CDR2 LQKENI, per germline. As DNA, the CDR3 is TGTGCCAGCTCACCAAGGACTAGCGGGAGTTCCGGGGAGCTGTTTTTT. Protein: CASSPRTSGSSGELFF.

The chain couples TRBV5-6 to TRBJ2-1; 8 bases align to TRBD2. From germline, CDR1 is SGHDT and CDR2 YYEEEE. Unmatched junction bases numbered 3, after V lost 3 bases and J lost 4 bases. This CDR3 has 14 amino acids. CDR3 DNA: TGTGCCAGCAGCTCGGGACTAGTTTACAATGAGCAGTTCTTC. Translation: CASSSGLVYNEQFF. The full variable domain, with the rest looked up from reference TRBV5-6 and TRBJ2-1, is DAGVTQSPTHLIKTRGQQVTLRCSPKSGHDTVSWYQQALGQGPQFIFQYYEEEERQRGNFPDRFSGHQFPNYSSELNVNALLLGDSALYLCASSSGLVYNEQFFGPGTRLTVL.

The V call is TRBV6-1, the J call TRBJ2-5; D unresolved. The CDR3 extends over 11 amino acids. Trimming removed 6 bases at V and 5 bases at J, with 7 bases between. CDR1 and CDR2 from the germline V gene are MNHNS and SASEGT. The CDR3 DNA reads as TGTGCCAGCAGGGTACTGGAGACCCAGTACTTC. This encodes CASRVLETQYF.

The chain couples TRBV5-4 to TRBJ2-3; TRBD1 might be the D (5 bases). The length of the CDR3 is 16 residues. From germline, CDR1 is SGHNT and CDR2 YYREEE (reference sequence). V gave up 4 bases and J gave up 0 bases, with 15 bases separating them. The CDR3 DNA is TGTGCCAGCAGCCAGGGCGCCGTATTCAGCACAGATACGCAGTATTTT. It translates to CASSQGAVFSTDTQYF. The full variable domain, completed using reference TRBV5-4 and TRBJ2-3, is ETGVTQSPTHLIKTRGQQVTLRCSSQSGHNTVSWYQQALGQGPQFIFQYYREEENGRGNFPPRFSGLQFPNYSSELNVNALELDDSALYLCASSQGAVFSTDTQYFGPGTRLTVL.

The chain couples TRBV7-9 to TRBJ2-7, with TRBD2 as a possible D gene (7 bases). CDR1 is SEHNR, CDR2 FQNEAQ, per germline (reference sequence). The CDR3 runs 13 residues. Trimming stripped 5 bases from V and 2 bases from J, with 10 bases between. For the CDR3, the DNA is TGTGCCAGCAGCAAGGGGGGGGCCTACGAGCAGTACTTC. This translates into CASSKGGAYEQYF.